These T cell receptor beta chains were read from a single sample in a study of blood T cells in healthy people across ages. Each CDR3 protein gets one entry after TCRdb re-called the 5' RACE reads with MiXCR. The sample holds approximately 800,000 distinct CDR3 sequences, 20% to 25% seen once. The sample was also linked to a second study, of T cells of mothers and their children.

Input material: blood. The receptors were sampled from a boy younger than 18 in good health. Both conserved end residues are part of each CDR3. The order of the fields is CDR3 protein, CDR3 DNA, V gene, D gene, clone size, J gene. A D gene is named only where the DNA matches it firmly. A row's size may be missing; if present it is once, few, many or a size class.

cdr3_aa: CASSLMTGLSYEQYF
cdr3_nt: TGTGCCAGCAGCTTAATGACAGGCCTCTCCTACGAGCAGTACTTC
v_call: TRBV7-9
d_call: .
clone_size: few
j_call: TRBJ2-7

cdr3_aa: CASSPGTLLGSNYGYTF
cdr3_nt: TGTGCCAGCAGTCCGGGGACGCTTTTAGGGTCTAACTATGGCTACACCTTC
v_call: TRBV12-3/TRBV12-4
d_call: .
clone_size: .
j_call: TRBJ1-2

cdr3_aa: CASSQDRTGFNYGYTF
cdr3_nt: TGCGCCAGCAGCCAAGATAGGACAGGGTTTAACTATGGCTACACCTTC
v_call: TRBV4-3
d_call: TRBD1
clone_size: .
j_call: TRBJ1-2

cdr3_aa: CASSSLIRGRETQYF
cdr3_nt: TGTGCCAGCAGCTCCTTAATCAGGGGGCGGGAGACCCAGTACTTC
v_call: TRBV7-8
d_call: TRBD1
clone_size: few
j_call: TRBJ2-5

cdr3_aa: CASSRGPRTAAYEQYF
cdr3_nt: TGTGCCAGCAGCAGAGGCCCCAGGACAGCAGCCTACGAGCAGTACTTC
v_call: TRBV2
d_call: .
clone_size: few
j_call: TRBJ2-7

cdr3_aa: CSARGGGEQYF
cdr3_nt: TGCAGTGCTAGAGGTGGGGGCGAGCAGTACTTC
v_call: TRBV20-1
d_call: .
clone_size: .
j_call: TRBJ2-7

cdr3_aa: CASSLRNQREQFF
cdr3_nt: TGTGCCAGCAGCTTAAGGAATCAGAGAGAGCAGTTCTTC
v_call: TRBV7-9
d_call: .
clone_size: .
j_call: TRBJ2-1

cdr3_aa: CASSLIAGVLTGELFF
cdr3_nt: TGTGCCAGCAGCCTGATAGCGGGAGTGCTCACCGGGGAGCTGTTTTTT
v_call: TRBV7-9
d_call: TRBD2
clone_size: few
j_call: TRBJ2-2

cdr3_aa: CASSSQETQYF
cdr3_nt: TGTGCCAGCAGCTCCCAAGAGACCCAGTACTTC
v_call: TRBV18
d_call: .
clone_size: many
j_call: TRBJ2-5

cdr3_aa: CASSRTGENYGYTF
cdr3_nt: TGTGCCAGCAGCCGGACAGGGGAGAACTATGGCTACACCTTC
v_call: TRBV12-3/TRBV12-4
d_call: TRBD1
clone_size: few
j_call: TRBJ1-2

cdr3_aa: CASSQNSEKLFF
cdr3_nt: TGCGCCAGCAGCCAGAATTCGGAAAAACTGTTTTTT
v_call: TRBV5-1
d_call: .
clone_size: .
j_call: TRBJ1-4

cdr3_aa: CAISVDRDLNGYTF
cdr3_nt: TGTGCCATCAGTGTAGACAGGGATTTGAATGGCTACACCTTC
v_call: TRBV10-3
d_call: TRBD1
clone_size: .
j_call: TRBJ1-2

cdr3_aa: CASSPPLDNEQFF
cdr3_nt: TGTGCCAGCAGTCCCCCTTTGGACAATGAGCAGTTCTTC
v_call: TRBV12-3/TRBV12-4
d_call: .
clone_size: few
j_call: TRBJ2-1

cdr3_aa: CASSPTGYRNSPLHF
cdr3_nt: TGTGCCAGCAGTCCCACAGGGTATAGGAATTCACCCCTCCACTTT
v_call: TRBV12-3/TRBV12-4
d_call: .
clone_size: few
j_call: TRBJ1-6

cdr3_aa: CSARARRNEETQYF
cdr3_nt: TGCAGTGCTAGAGCCAGACGGAACGAAGAGACCCAGTACTTC
v_call: TRBV20-1
d_call: .
clone_size: .
j_call: TRBJ2-5

cdr3_aa: CASSAVRGVRSGANVLTF
cdr3_nt: TGTGCCAGCAGCGCGGTCCGGGGAGTTAGGTCTGGGGCCAACGTCCTGACTTTC
v_call: TRBV5-6
d_call: .
clone_size: .
j_call: TRBJ2-6

cdr3_aa: CASSLGDSLYTEAFF
cdr3_nt: TGTGCCAGCAGCTTAGGGGACAGCCTTTACACTGAAGCTTTCTTT
v_call: TRBV7-9
d_call: TRBD1
clone_size: few
j_call: TRBJ1-1

cdr3_aa: CSATVAGGRTDTQYF
cdr3_nt: TGCAGTGCAACCGTAGCGGGGGGGCGAACAGATACGCAGTATTTT
v_call: TRBV20-1
d_call: TRBD2
clone_size: .
j_call: TRBJ2-3

cdr3_aa: CASSFRRYQETQYF
cdr3_nt: TGTGCCAGCAGTTTCCGGCGGTACCAAGAGACCCAGTACTTC
v_call: TRBV12-3/TRBV12-4
d_call: .
clone_size: .
j_call: TRBJ2-5

cdr3_aa: CAGSQEPMDRYNEQFF
cdr3_nt: TGCGCCGGCAGCCAAGAGCCTATGGACAGGTACAATGAGCAGTTCTTC
v_call: TRBV4-3
d_call: TRBD1
clone_size: few
j_call: TRBJ2-1

cdr3_aa: CASSPADSTGELFF
cdr3_nt: TGCGCCAGCAGCCCGGCGGACAGCACCGGGGAGCTGTTTTTT
v_call: TRBV5-1
d_call: .
clone_size: few
j_call: TRBJ2-2

cdr3_aa: CASSRGERVGETQYF
cdr3_nt: TGTGCCAGCAGCCGCGGGGAGCGGGTGGGAGAGACCCAGTACTTC
v_call: TRBV7-9
d_call: .
clone_size: few
j_call: TRBJ2-5

cdr3_aa: CASSLEISGGGIQYF
cdr3_nt: TGTGCCAGCAGCTTAGAGATTTCCGGGGGGGGCATTCAGTACTTC
v_call: TRBV7-9
d_call: TRBD2
clone_size: .
j_call: TRBJ2-4

cdr3_aa: CASSHNTGNRETQYF
cdr3_nt: TGTGCCAGCAGCCACAATACAGGGAACCGAGAGACCCAGTACTTC
v_call: TRBV14
d_call: .
clone_size: .
j_call: TRBJ2-5

cdr3_aa: CASSLSGAGVQETQYF
cdr3_nt: TGTGCCAGCAGCTTATCAGGGGCGGGGGTCCAAGAGACCCAGTACTTC
v_call: TRBV7-2
d_call: .
clone_size: .
j_call: TRBJ2-5

cdr3_aa: CSAGTGGSSYEQYF
cdr3_nt: TGCAGTGCCGGGACAGGGGGCAGCTCCTACGAGCAGTACTTC
v_call: TRBV20-1
d_call: TRBD1
clone_size: once
j_call: TRBJ2-7

cdr3_aa: CASSPLGQGEIVLYEQYF
cdr3_nt: TGCGCCAGCAGCCCTCTGGGACAGGGGGAAATTGTTCTCTACGAGCAGTACTTC
v_call: TRBV4-1
d_call: TRBD1
clone_size: .
j_call: TRBJ2-7

cdr3_aa: CATSVGGVQFF
cdr3_nt: TGTGCCACCAGCGTAGGAGGTGTGCAGTTCTTC
v_call: TRBV27
d_call: .
clone_size: .
j_call: TRBJ2-1

cdr3_aa: CASSRERPANTGELFF
cdr3_nt: TGTGCCAGCAGTCGGGAGCGCCCCGCGAACACCGGGGAGCTGTTTTTT
v_call: TRBV2
d_call: .
clone_size: .
j_call: TRBJ2-2

cdr3_aa: CASSDAGANEKLFF
cdr3_nt: TGTGCCAGCAGTGACGCGGGGGCTAATGAAAAACTGTTTTTT
v_call: TRBV2
d_call: .
clone_size: .
j_call: TRBJ1-4

cdr3_aa: CASSSGPQRRNNEQFF
cdr3_nt: TGTGCCAGCAGCTCCGGACCCCAACGAAGGAACAATGAGCAGTTCTTC
v_call: TRBV7-2
d_call: .
clone_size: .
j_call: TRBJ2-1

cdr3_aa: CASSPLGTGGLEQYF
cdr3_nt: TGTGCCAGCAGTCCCCTCGGGACAGGGGGCCTCGAGCAGTACTTC
v_call: TRBV12-3/TRBV12-4
d_call: TRBD1
clone_size: .
j_call: TRBJ2-7

cdr3_aa: CSASGGSDKNIQYF
cdr3_nt: TGCAGCGCGTCAGGGGGATCTGACAAAAACATTCAGTACTTC
v_call: TRBV29-1
d_call: TRBD1
clone_size: few
j_call: TRBJ2-4

cdr3_aa: CASSRLAGGSDYEQYF
cdr3_nt: TGTGCCAGCAGTAGACTAGCGGGAGGGTCGGATTACGAGCAGTACTTC
v_call: TRBV6-1
d_call: TRBD2
clone_size: few
j_call: TRBJ2-7

cdr3_aa: CASSQTSGAPREQFF
cdr3_nt: TGTGCCAGCAGCCAGACTAGCGGGGCGCCAAGGGAGCAGTTCTTC
v_call: TRBV7-3
d_call: TRBD2
clone_size: .
j_call: TRBJ2-1

cdr3_aa: CSATVVGLAYNEQFF
cdr3_nt: TGCAGTGCCACAGTCGTGGGACTAGCCTACAATGAGCAGTTCTTC
v_call: TRBV20-1
d_call: TRBD2
clone_size: few
j_call: TRBJ2-1

cdr3_aa: CASSSPHPGANVLTF
cdr3_nt: TGTGCCAGCAGTTCGCCTCATCCTGGGGCCAACGTCCTGACTTTC
v_call: TRBV27
d_call: .
clone_size: few
j_call: TRBJ2-6

cdr3_aa: CATRRTSGGWETQYF
cdr3_nt: TGTGCCACCAGACGGACTAGCGGGGGCTGGGAAACCCAGTACTTC
v_call: TRBV15
d_call: TRBD2
clone_size: few
j_call: TRBJ2-5

cdr3_aa: CASSGPYQETQYF
cdr3_nt: TGTGCCAGCAGTGGGCCGTACCAAGAGACCCAGTACTTC
v_call: TRBV6-2/TRBV6-3
d_call: .
clone_size: .
j_call: TRBJ2-5

cdr3_aa: CASTSGGDITARQFF
cdr3_nt: TGTGCCAGCACTAGCGGGGGTGATATTACAGCACGGCAGTTCTTC
v_call: TRBV12-3/TRBV12-4
d_call: TRBD2
clone_size: few
j_call: TRBJ2-1

cdr3_aa: CASSWGTGGSTGELFF
cdr3_nt: TGTGCCAGCAGCTGGGGGACAGGGGGGAGCACCGGGGAGCTGTTTTTT
v_call: TRBV7-8
d_call: TRBD1
clone_size: few
j_call: TRBJ2-2

cdr3_aa: CSASRDSNQPQHF
cdr3_nt: TGCAGTGCTAGCAGGGATAGCAATCAGCCCCAGCATTTT
v_call: TRBV20-1
d_call: .
clone_size: .
j_call: TRBJ1-5

cdr3_aa: CSVPQGQGFNNEQFF
cdr3_nt: TGCAGCGTTCCACAGGGACAGGGATTTAACAATGAGCAGTTCTTC
v_call: TRBV29-1
d_call: TRBD1
clone_size: .
j_call: TRBJ2-1

cdr3_aa: CASRGSVGYTF
cdr3_nt: TGTGCCAGCAGGGGATCGGTTGGCTACACCTTC
v_call: TRBV25-1
d_call: .
clone_size: few
j_call: TRBJ1-2

cdr3_aa: CASSPGHYEQYF
cdr3_nt: TGTGCCAGCAGCCCCGGACATTACGAGCAGTACTTC
v_call: TRBV7-2
d_call: .
clone_size: .
j_call: TRBJ2-7

cdr3_aa: CASSERQGLSYEQYF
cdr3_nt: TGTGCCAGCAGCGAACGACAGGGGCTCTCCTACGAGCAGTACTTC
v_call: TRBV13
d_call: TRBD1
clone_size: .
j_call: TRBJ2-7

cdr3_aa: CASTRQSYGYTF
cdr3_nt: TGTGCCAGCACCCGACAGTCTTATGGCTACACCTTC
v_call: TRBV28
d_call: .
clone_size: few
j_call: TRBJ1-2

cdr3_aa: CASTQGGGQFF
cdr3_nt: TGTGCCAGCACCCAGGGGGGTGGGCAGTTCTTC
v_call: TRBV7-2
d_call: .
clone_size: few
j_call: TRBJ2-1

cdr3_aa: CASSRSGAGKETQYF
cdr3_nt: TGTGCCAGCAGTCGTAGCGGGGCCGGGAAAGAGACCCAGTACTTC
v_call: TRBV7-2
d_call: TRBD2
clone_size: .
j_call: TRBJ2-5

cdr3_aa: CASTESSYNEQFF
cdr3_nt: TGTGCCAGCACGGAGAGCTCCTACAATGAGCAGTTCTTC
v_call: TRBV12-3/TRBV12-4
d_call: .
clone_size: .
j_call: TRBJ2-1

cdr3_aa: CASGDRSNTGELFF
cdr3_nt: TGCGCCAGCGGGGACAGGTCGAACACCGGGGAGCTGTTTTTT
v_call: TRBV4-3
d_call: TRBD1
clone_size: few
j_call: TRBJ2-2

cdr3_aa: CASSVTRDRPSSGANVLTF
cdr3_nt: TGTGCCAGCAGCGTAACCCGGGACAGGCCTTCCTCTGGGGCCAACGTCCTGACTTTC
v_call: TRBV9
d_call: TRBD1
clone_size: .
j_call: TRBJ2-6

cdr3_aa: CASSFLREGLGETQYF
cdr3_nt: TGTGCCAGCAGCTTCCTGCGGGAGGGCCTTGGGGAGACCCAGTACTTC
v_call: TRBV7-9
d_call: TRBD2
clone_size: .
j_call: TRBJ2-5

cdr3_aa: CASSLVGTTNEKLFF
cdr3_nt: TGTGCCAGCAGCTTAGTCGGAACAACTAATGAAAAACTGTTTTTT
v_call: TRBV7-2
d_call: .
clone_size: many
j_call: TRBJ1-4

cdr3_aa: CASSLGRITQETQYF
cdr3_nt: TGTGCCAGCAGCTTAGGGCGCATAACCCAAGAGACCCAGTACTTC
v_call: TRBV7-9
d_call: .
clone_size: few
j_call: TRBJ2-5